What follows describes a single TCR beta chain. This clone was detected a few times. What this receptor recognizes is not known. No per-base quality is available; no much larger clone lies one base away. The record originates from a study of cytomegalovirus exposure and HLA in healthy donors (dated by TCRdb to between 2016 and 2019). Notes on the research overall: An earlier analysis of 587 of the donors reported 276 Gb of sequence data and around 110 million unique TCR beta sequences obtained from 180 million or so T cells. Genome-wide SNP genotypes for about 60% of the 666 donors were used in a later genetic analysis, which treated that subset as a discovery cohort. Class I and class II HLA loci were covered by the typing at four-digit resolution. Using immunosequencing, the study profiled T cell repertoires from 550 to 750 subjects and related those repertoires to cytomegalovirus serostatus. To study patterns of TCR occurrence, a later analysis re-analyzed previously published TCR beta repertoires from hundreds of donors and added high-resolution HLA genotyping. Of the roughly 390 genotyped donors, approximately 80% were placed in the genetic ancestry cluster associated with self-reported Caucasian donors. Donor age, sex, ethnicity and CMV serostatus were collected together with the repertoire data. A few DR-DQ haplotypes were handled as single units for association and clustering because linkage in the cohort was strong. The number of donors typed differed by locus, with about 620-630 for A, B, C, DRB1 and DQB1, around 500 for DQA1, under 610 for DPA1, and 400 to 490 for DPB1. Among under 450 genotyped donors of the cohort, an average of around 240,000 unique TCR beta nucleotide sequences were sequenced per donor, around 18% of them non-productive. About 300 gigabases of sequencing data and some 85 million unique TCR sequences were included in an early release covering several hundred HLA-typed donors. A separate validation cohort of 90 to 150 different subjects was used in addition to the approximately 610-subject first cohort. High-throughput TCR immunosequencing, statistical association of individual TCRs with disease status, and machine learning were combined to predict cytomegalovirus infection status. Rather than drawing on any new phenotypic data, the later analysis identified candidate immune exposures from TCR beta sequences and the way those sequences occurred across donors. The study aimed to test whether cataloging public T cell receptors could reveal signatures of past pathogen exposure. In an earlier analysis of more than 550 of the donors, high-throughput TCR beta sequencing was used to judge whether each TCR beta V gene segment behaved as functional or pseudogenic. Every discovery cohort repertoire had been produced on one sequencing platform. What the work shows at the level of the full study, not this receptor alone: A later genetic analysis reported fewer N-insertions in productive TCRs among donors in an Asian-associated ancestry cluster than the roughly 700-donor mean. Because some donors lacked HLA typing at each locus, the association tests relied only on the typed subset. A further reported finding was that TCR beta sequences accurately predicted the HLA-A and HLA-B alleles for most subjects in the first cohort. The study gave a list of roughly 150 TCR beta chains associated with cytomegalovirus. Sequencing depth was assumed to be roughly uniform across donors in the presence/absence analyses, though that assumption may not hold. In vitro tests confirmed that a few of the cytomegalovirus-associated TCR beta chains recognize cytomegalovirus antigens. Linkage disequilibrium might explain the correlated functional status among segregating V segments, but an unknown experimental factor could not be excluded. In a later analysis, HLA-associated TCR beta chains were found to be more clonally expanded and to have lower generation probabilities than equally common non-associated chains. Specific HLA alleles were associated with more than 15,000 TCR beta sequences at a false discovery rate of 0.05 in a later analysis. Several of the top co-occurrence clusters appeared to be linked to parvovirus B19, influenza, CMV and Epstein-Barr virus, according to a later analysis. The classifier was reported to diagnose cytomegalovirus status with high specificity and sensitivity in both the original and validation cohorts. Assigning TCR associations to individual alleles was difficult when HLA alleles, especially DR and DQ, strongly co-occurred. A later genetic analysis associated a missense DCLRE1C variant with V-gene and J-gene trimming of TCR beta chains, and an independent cohort replicated the association. Because counts were too low, 15 to 20 rarely observed V segments, including chromosome 9 orphons, were excluded from the earlier analysis of several hundred of the donors. Some IMGT-functional V segments, including TRBV6-2 and TRBV6-3, could not be distinguished by the 87-base-pair reads and were therefore excluded. According to the authors, the approach could potentially be generalized to other disease states and immunological phenotypes. The cohort was sequenced for TCR beta chains only, and without alpha or paired-chain data the features that could be detected were limited. Broadly in line with IMGT annotations, most TCR beta V segments showed up in productive rearrangements about 90% or about 30% of the time in an earlier analysis of 450 to 750 of the donors. In a later analysis, TCR association rates were found to vary across HLA loci, with the most associated TCRs seen for DRB1 alleles and the fewest for HLA-C alleles. Most TCR sequences were observed very rarely across donors, whereas some public TCRs were present in many individuals. Most CMV-associated TCR beta chains appeared to be HLA-restricted in a later analysis, and the HLA associations seemed to be driven largely by CMV exposure. A cluster of highly shared sequence variants was judged likely to be a technical artifact of the sequencing pipeline. The only immune exposure information available for the cohort was CMV serostatus.

V is cut by 1 base and J by 0 bases, and the space between the germline ends is 3 bases. In the germline V gene, CDR1 corresponds to SGHAT and CDR2 to FQNNGV. Its CDR3 holds 14 amino acids, cysteine through phenylalanine. The DNA shown is the 42-base CDR3, in frame from base 1. The cohort was made up of under 800 healthy bone marrow donors. At the time of sampling, all cohort members were nominally healthy, though unrecorded immune exposures were likely present. The donor was CMV seropositive and was included in the group of approximately 310 seropositive cohort members. Each donor provided a peripheral blood sample, and peripheral blood mononuclear cells were used for TCR beta sequencing. Genomic DNA extraction from the blood cell samples was performed with the Qiagen DNeasy Blood Extraction Kit. The receptor library was made with the immunoSEQ multiplex PCR assay. For the multiplex PCR, a mixture combining 60 forward primers for TCR Vbeta segments and 13 reverse primers for TCR Jbeta segments was used. The CDR3 region of rearranged TCR beta genes was amplified from genomic DNA by a multiplex PCR assay. The Illumina HiSeq System was used to sequence the amplified TCR beta libraries as 87-base-pair reads. As for the authors' bioinformatics: In a later analysis, tens of millions of unique TCR beta chains were counted across the roughly 670 repertoires, and some 10 million of these chains were shared by at least two donors. A nearest-neighbor algorithm error-corrected the raw reads and collapsed the reads into unique sequences, merging closely related sequences to remove PCR and sequencing errors. To assign V, D and J gene segments, CDR3 sequences were aligned to IMGT reference sequences. Each retained sequence needed at least a six-nucleotide match to both a V gene segment and a J gene segment. Rearrangements were classified as productive when the CDR3 lacked stop codons and remained in frame with V and J, and all other rearrangements were classified as non-productive. CDR3 was defined by IMGT convention, running from the second conserved V-encoded cysteine to the conserved J-encoded phenylalanine. The earlier analysis of some 600 of the donors excluded sequences that lacked an unambiguous match to a single V gene segment. In an earlier analysis of 587 of the donors, a V segment was called functional when productive rearrangements were above 56.7%, and segregating when the standard deviation between donors exceeded 5%. A statistical classification framework was built to diagnose cytomegalovirus status from the catalog of TCR beta chain sequences. V and J gene assignment, in a later analysis, came from comparing TCR nucleotide sequences with IMGT/GENE-DB human TR gene sequences. The TCRdist pipeline was used in a later analysis to assign CDR3 sequences and most-parsimonious VDJ recombination scenarios. In a later analysis, every TCR beta chain was defined by the combination of its CDR3 amino acid sequence and its V-gene family, and reads without a unique V-gene family were dropped. A later analysis removed 592 highly shared, low-generation-probability nucleotide sequences to deal with suspected cross-contamination and a sequencing artifact. In a later analysis, a clonal expansion index was calculated for each public chain from normalized within-repertoire ranks of inferred template counts. In a later analysis, generation probabilities were computed with a VDJ recombination model fitted to out-of-frame rearrangements, and the resulting probabilities were checked against IGoR. A later analysis scored TCR-TCR, TCR-HLA and TCR-CMV co-occurrence with hypergeometric tests, applying a repertoire-size bias correction to TCR pairs. A later analysis estimated false discovery rates by permuting HLA or CMV assignments 20 times. In a later analysis, co-occurring TCRs were grouped using DBSCAN, and TCRdist sequence similarity was added for clustering within HLA-allele-positive subsets. For co-occurrence clustering, repertoires with fewer than 30,000 or more than 120,000 public chains were excluded, along with five or six repertoires with anomalous nucleotide sharing. TCRdb carries this immuneACCESS record with in-frame sequences only. Its versions omit some clonotypes, under half of them owing to an unresolved V gene in the studies checked, with the rest unexplained. The D gene and trimming were derived from the DNA, and the V and J assignments and clone size from that table. Counted in this sample were roughly 120,000 clones; about four fifths of them appeared once. 4% to 5.5% of the sample is in the top ten clones.

This receptor was taken from a man aged 25 to 40 in good health and CMV-seropositive. The chain is encoded by TRBV11-2 joined to TRBJ1-4; the D gene cannot be named for sure. The sequencing input was PBMCs. The sequence in DNA is TGTGCCAGCAGCTTAGTTACAACTAATGAAAAACTGTTTTTT. Its amino acids are CASSLVTTNEKLFF. The full variable domain, completed from the reference TRBV11-2 and TRBJ1-4 proteins outside the CDR3, reads EAGVAQSPRYKIIEKRQSVAFWCNPISGHATLYWYQQILGQGPKLLIQFQNNGVVDDSQLPKDRFSAERLKGVDSTLKIQPAKLEDSAVYLCASSLVTTNEKLFFGSGTQLSVL.